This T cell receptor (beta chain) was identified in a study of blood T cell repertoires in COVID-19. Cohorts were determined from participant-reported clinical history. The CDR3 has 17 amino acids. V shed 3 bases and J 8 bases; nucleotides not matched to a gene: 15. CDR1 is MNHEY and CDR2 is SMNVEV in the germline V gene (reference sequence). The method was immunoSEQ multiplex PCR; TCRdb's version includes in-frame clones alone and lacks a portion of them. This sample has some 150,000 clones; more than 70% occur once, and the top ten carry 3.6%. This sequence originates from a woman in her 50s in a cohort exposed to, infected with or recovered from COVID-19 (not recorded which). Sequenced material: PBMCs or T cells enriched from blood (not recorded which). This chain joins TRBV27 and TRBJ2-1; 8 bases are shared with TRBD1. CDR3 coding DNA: TGTGCCAGCAGTTTGATTAAGGGGACAGGAACGAGGGATGAGCAGTTCTTC. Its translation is CASSLIKGTGTRDEQFF.